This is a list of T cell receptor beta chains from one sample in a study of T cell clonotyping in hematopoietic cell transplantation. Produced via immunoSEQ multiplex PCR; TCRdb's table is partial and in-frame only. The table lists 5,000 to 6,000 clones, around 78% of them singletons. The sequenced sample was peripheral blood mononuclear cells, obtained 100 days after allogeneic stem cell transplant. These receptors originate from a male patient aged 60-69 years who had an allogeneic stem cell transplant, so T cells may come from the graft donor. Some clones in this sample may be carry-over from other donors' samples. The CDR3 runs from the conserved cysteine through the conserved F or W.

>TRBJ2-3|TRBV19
CASSIADTQYF
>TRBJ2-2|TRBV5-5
CASSWGPGSPNTGELFF
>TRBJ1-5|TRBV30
CAWSVAPLVSLRGSNQPQHF
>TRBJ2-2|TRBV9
CASSPGQGRTGELFF
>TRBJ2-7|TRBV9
CASSVGPQASYEQYF
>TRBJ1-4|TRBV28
CASSSPDEKLFF
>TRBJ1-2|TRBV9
CASSVEGSPASGYTF
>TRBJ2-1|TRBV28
CASSWGAQQFF
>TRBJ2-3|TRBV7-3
CASSARATDTQYF
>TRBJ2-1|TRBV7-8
CASTPTDSYDEQFF
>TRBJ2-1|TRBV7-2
CASSLVLASSTEQFF
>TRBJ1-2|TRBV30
CAWRGDRGFVYGYTF
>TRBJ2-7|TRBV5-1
CASSSGYEQYF
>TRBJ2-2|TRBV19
CASSTPVGQGTGELFF
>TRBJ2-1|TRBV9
CASSVGKRSNQFF
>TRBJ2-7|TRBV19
CASSSIGASGEQYF
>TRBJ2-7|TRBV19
CASSPLPGQGSEQYF
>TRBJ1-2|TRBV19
CASSPGQGSGYTF
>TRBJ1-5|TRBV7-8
CASSLARVNQPQHF
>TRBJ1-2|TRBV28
CASSHRDLRYGYTF
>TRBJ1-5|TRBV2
CASSAGGGNQPQHF
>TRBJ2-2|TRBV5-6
CASSLGSNTGELFF